This T cell receptor (beta chain) was identified in a study of shared T cell receptors in the human thymus. The data were produced by immunoSEQ multiplex PCR, yet TCRdb's version contains in-frame clones alone and is incomplete. The repertoire holds 700,000 or so clones, approximately 85% seen once, with 0.0095% to 0.013% in the top ten. The CDR3 length is 16 residues. Germline CDR1 reads MGHRA; CDR2 reads YSYEKL. Trimming took off 4 bases at V and 7 bases at J, with 22 bases between the two ends. The data also belong to a second study, concerning human thymus T cells.

This sequence originates from a girl under three years old with a congenital heart defect. The sample taken for sequencing was thymocytes. V gene TRBV4-1 combines with J gene TRBJ1-1; D is perhaps TRBD1 (5 bases). CDR3 in amino acids: CASSPGGAQPEGEAFF. CDR3 nucleotide sequence: TGCGCCAGCAGCCCGGGCGGGGCACAACCCGAAGGTGAAGCTTTCTTT.